This T cell receptor beta chain originates from a study of blood T cells in healthy people across ages. Study in general: Roughly one uniquely barcoded beta molecule per two T cells was captured.

Study-level results: The study lacked donor CMV status, which possibly confounded expanded clonotype changes.

With a J-beta primer mix and a sample-barcoded 5' primer, a second PCR ran about 7 to 12 cycles. Carrying 12 random nucleotides, a template-switch adaptor labeled each individual cDNA molecule. TCRdb recomputed calls from the 5' RACE reads with MiXCR, one row per CDR3 protein. Among about 970,000 distinct CDR3 sequences listed, around 54% were seen once. The CDR3 sequence is 12 residues long. Trimming pared 1 base from V and 0 bases from J, leaving 4 bases between. CDR1 DFQATT and CDR2 SNEGSKA come from the germline V gene (reference sequence). Note on this clonotype: Its cognate antigen is unknown.

This TCR derives from a woman aged 55-69 years in good health. The rearrangement joins TRBV20-1 to TRBJ2-7; no clear D. The sequenced sample consisted of blood. CDR3 sequence: CSARVYSYEQYF. CDR3 sequence (DNA): TGCAGTGCTAGAGTCTACTCCTACGAGCAGTACTTC.